These 23 T cell receptor beta chains originate from one sample sequenced in a study of blood T cell repertoires in COVID-19. Libraries were prepared by immunoSEQ multiplex PCR; TCRdb keeps only in-frame clonotypes and omits some of them. The sample consists of around 180,000 clones, 83% of them appearing once. The sequencing input was peripheral blood. These receptors were collected from a human donor in a cohort sampled during active COVID-19.

This rearrangement joins TRBV10-2 to TRBJ2-7, with D perhaps TRBD1 (5 bases). V lost 6 bases, J lost 7 bases, and 13 bases lay in between. CDR1 and CDR2 (germline): WSHSY, SAAADI. The CDR3 sequence is 12 residues long. In DNA form, the CDR3 reads TGCGCCAGCAGGGACACCTCTCGGGAGCAGTACTTC. It specifies CASRDTSREQYF.

CDR3 coding DNA: TGCGCCAGCAGTCAATCGGAAGGACAGGGGGACCCAGATACGCAGTATTTT. It encodes CASSQSEGQGDPDTQYF. This chain connects TRBV23-1 to TRBJ2-3, with 10 bases identical to TRBD1. TRBV23-1 is classed as an ORF, of uncertain function. The CDR3 extends over 17 amino acids. The ends lost 0 bases at V and 4 bases at J; junction bases unmatched: 7.

The genes are TRBV19 and TRBJ2-7; 7 bases are shared with TRBD2. Germline loops: CDR1 LNHDA, CDR2 SQIVND (reference sequence). This CDR3 has 16 amino acids. The V segment lost 4 bases and the J segment 3 bases; nucleotides outside the gene matches: 12. The CDR3 loop reads CASSKAGDSGFYEQYF. In DNA, the CDR3 is TGTGCCAGTAGTAAGGCGGGGGATAGCGGGTTCTACGAGCAGTACTTC.

A single count supports this clone. The V call is TRBV6-2 or TRBV6-3, the J call TRBJ1-1, with D possibly being TRBD1 (5 bases). V lost 0 bases, J lost 0 bases, and 8 bases lay in between. From germline, CDR1 is MNHEY and CDR2 SVGEGT. CDR3 length: 15 amino acids. The CDR3 region is CASSYSSGMNTEAFF. CDR3 coding DNA: TGTGCCAGCAGTTACTCGTCAGGGATGAACACTGAAGCTTTCTTT.

The chain links TRBV28 to TRBJ1-1, with 8 nucleotides matching TRBD1. This CDR3 has 14 residues. Trimming removed 4 bases from V and 1 base from J; junction bases left unmatched: 2. Looked up from germline, CDR1 is MDHEN and CDR2 is SYDVKM. The CDR3 DNA follows: TGTGCCAGCAGTTCAGGGGGCTCGAACACTGAAGCTTTCTTT. It yields the protein CASSSGGSNTEAFF.

CDR3 in DNA: TGTGCCAGCAGCCAAACCGGGACAGGGGTCTACAATGAGCAGTTCTTC. Amino acid sequence: CASSQTGTGVYNEQFF. The chain combines TRBV5-4 with TRBJ2-1, with 10 bases fitting TRBD1. The CDR3 consists of 16 residues. J was trimmed by 3 bases and V by 4 bases; bases with no gene match: 7. Germline CDR1 and CDR2: SGHNT and YYREEE (reference sequence).

J is TRBJ2-7 and V is TRBV6-2 or TRBV6-3, with 7 bases that match TRBD1. The germline CDR1 and CDR2 sequences are MNHEY and SVGEGT. J lost 3 bases, V lost 5 bases, and 7 bases had no gene match. This CDR3 contains 14 residues. The CDR3 nucleotides read TGTGCCAGCAGTGACAGGGTTGGAGTCTACGAGCAGTACTTC. This sequence encodes CASSDRVGVYEQYF.

As regards this clone: Within the sample, other DNA sequences also encode this same CDR3. The chain couples TRBV5-1 to TRBJ1-2; TRBD1 matches 7 bases. The junction had 2 bases not matched to a gene; V was cut back by 4 bases and J by 2 bases. The CDR3 runs 13 residues. Germline CDR1 SGHRS, CDR2 YFSETQ. The CDR3 here is CASSLGQNYGYTF. CDR3 nucleotides: TGCGCCAGCAGCCTGGGACAGAACTATGGCTACACCTTC.

There are a few counts of this clone. The chain has TRBV28 and TRBJ2-7; the match to TRBD2 covers 8 bases. V shed 8 bases, J shed 3 bases, and the junction held 6 bases outside the gene matches. CDR1 and CDR2 from the germline V gene are MDHEN and SYDVKM. This CDR3 is 13 amino acids long. The chain's CDR3 is CASGTSPLYEQYF. CDR3 DNA: TGTGCCAGCGGGACTAGTCCCCTCTACGAGCAGTACTTC.

The CDR3 DNA sequence: TGTGCCAGCAGCCAAGAGCAGCGGGGGAGCTCAGATACGCAGTATTTT. As protein: CASSQEQRGSSDTQYF. The chain links TRBV4-2 to TRBJ2-3; 8 nucleotides align to TRBD2. The ends lost 0 bases at V and 4 bases at J; junction bases unmatched: 6. CDR3 length: 16 residues. CDR1 is LGHNA and CDR2 is YNFKEQ in the germline V gene.

V is TRBV24-1 and J is TRBJ1-5, with D possibly matching TRBD1 (6 bases). V was clipped by 3 bases and J by 5 bases, with 19 bases between them. Germline V CDR1 and CDR2: KGHDR, SFDVKD. The CDR3 spans 17 residues. The chain's CDR3 is CATSDPGTGLRDQPQHF. The CDR3, as DNA: TGTGCCACCAGTGATCCGGGAACAGGGTTGAGGGATCAGCCCCAGCATTTT.

V is TRBV28 and J is TRBJ2-7; TRBD1 aligns across 11 bases. The CDR3 extends over 16 amino acids. Germline CDR1 and CDR2: MDHEN and SYDVKM. Losses at the gene ends were 5 bases for V and 4 bases for J; bases not matched to a gene: 10. The chain's CDR3 is CASSPPVGQGGYEQYF. The CDR3 DNA follows: TGTGCCAGCAGTCCACCCGTGGGACAGGGGGGATACGAGCAGTACTTC.

The chain is built from TRBV3-1 (or the pseudogene TRBV3-2) and TRBJ1-3, with D tentatively TRBD1 (6 bases). This CDR3 comprises 17 residues. The germline V and J ends were trimmed by 0 bases and 0 bases, with 12 bases remaining between them. Germline CDR1 LGHDT, CDR2 YNNKEL (reference sequence). The CDR3 sequence is CASSQDGGHYSGNTIYF. The CDR3 DNA sequence: TGTGCCAGCAGCCAAGATGGGGGACACTACTCTGGAAACACCATATATTTT.

This clone was observed a single time. The chain combines TRBV5-6 with TRBJ2-3; D may be TRBD2 (5 bases). CDR3 size: 15 residues. The germline CDR1 and CDR2 sequences are SGHDT and YYEEEE. V gave up 1 base and J gave up 0 bases, with 9 bases separating them. CDR3 protein: CASSLRTSSTDTQYF. The CDR3 DNA reads TGTGCCAGCAGCTTGAGGACTTCTAGCACAGATACGCAGTATTTT. Full variable domain (outside the CDR3, taken from reference TRBV5-6 and TRBJ2-3): DAGVTQSPTHLIKTRGQQVTLRCSPKSGHDTVSWYQQALGQGPQFIFQYYEEEERQRGNFPDRFSGHQFPNYSSELNVNALLLGDSALYLCASSLRTSSTDTQYFGPGTRLTVL.

The chain employs TRBV6-5 and TRBJ1-4, with a possible D match to TRBD1 (6 bases). Deletions cut 2 bases from V and 8 bases from J, with 15 bases between. Germline V gene data show CDR1 as MNHEY and CDR2 as SVGAGI. This CDR3 has 15 amino acids. CDR3 sequence reads: CASSYDGQRKEKLFF. For the CDR3, the DNA is TGTGCCAGCAGTTACGATGGACAGCGAAAGGAAAAACTGTTTTTT.

The chain carries TRBV18 and TRBJ2-7, with TRBD1 matching over 11 bases. This CDR3 has 14 amino acids. V lost 3 bases and J lost 4; bases outside the gene matches: 2. CDR1 is KGHSH, CDR2 LQKENI, per germline. CDR3 amino acids: CASSPWDRGYEQYF. DNA of the CDR3: TGTGCCAGCTCACCCTGGGACAGGGGGTACGAGCAGTACTTC.

CDR3 region: CASTSGTGVEKLFF. In nucleotides, the CDR3 is TGTGCCAGCACCTCCGGGACAGGGGTTGAAAAACTGTTTTTT. This rearrangement joins TRBV7-9 to TRBJ1-4; TRBD1 matches at 10 bases. The CDR3 length is 14 residues. The V gene end was trimmed by 7 bases and the J gene end by 7 bases; junction bases not matched to a gene: 6. Germline V lookup: CDR1 SEHNR, CDR2 FQNEAQ (reference sequence).

The chain is built from TRBV5-5 and TRBJ1-5, with unresolved D. V lost 4 bases and J 2 bases, leaving 10 bases between the germline ends. The germline V gene encodes CDR1 SGHKS and CDR2 YYEKEE (reference sequence). This CDR3 is 14 amino acids long. In DNA form, the CDR3 reads TGTGCCAGCAGCCCGGCCGGGGGCAATCAGCCCCAGCATTTT. Its protein product is CASSPAGGNQPQHF.

This sequence joins TRBV4-2 and TRBJ1-1, with a tentative D call TRBD1 (5 bases). CDR1 and CDR2 (germline): LGHNA, YNFKEQ. The CDR3 runs to 15 residues. Trimming stripped 0 bases from V and 0 bases from J, with 8 bases between. The chain's CDR3 is CASSQDPGLNTEAFF. Written as DNA, the CDR3 is TGTGCCAGCAGCCAAGATCCAGGGTTGAACACTGAAGCTTTCTTT.

The chain couples TRBV5-5 to TRBJ2-7, with 7 positions matching TRBD1. Unmatched junction bases numbered 12, after V lost 4 bases and J lost 8 bases. Germline CDR1 is SGHKS and CDR2 is YYEKEE (reference sequence). This CDR3 has 14 amino acids. The CDR3 loop is CASSDRDRSIKQYF. For the CDR3, the DNA is TGTGCCAGCAGCGACCGGGACAGAAGTATAAAGCAGTACTTC. The full variable domain, completed using reference TRBV5-5 and TRBJ2-7, is DAGVTQSPTHLIKTRGQQVTLRCSPISGHKSVSWYQQVLGQGPQFIFQYYEKEERGRGNFPDRFSARQFPNYSSELNVNALLLGDSALYLCASSDRDRSIKQYFGPGTRLTVT.

This chain connects TRBV4-1 to TRBJ1-2, with D unclear. The V and J ends lost 0 bases and 9 bases respectively, with 11 bases between them. Germline CDR1 reads MGHRA; CDR2 reads YSYEKL. The CDR3 contains 13 residues. CDR3 in amino acids: CASSQESVARYTF. In nucleotides, the CDR3 is TGCGCCAGCAGCCAAGAATCGGTCGCGCGCTACACCTTC.

The chain is built from TRBV18 and TRBJ1-1, with D perhaps matching TRBD1 (5 bases). CDR3 length: 15 amino acids. Germline CDR1 KGHSH, CDR2 LQKENI. Deletions cut 4 bases from V and 0 bases from J, with 12 bases between. CDR3 residues: CASSRSGDLNTEAFF. CDR3 bases: TGTGCCAGCTCACGGTCCGGGGACTTGAACACTGAAGCTTTCTTT. Based on the CDR3 plus reference TRBV18 and TRBJ1-1, the full variable domain is NAGVMQNPRHLVRRRGQEARLRCSPMKGHSHVYWYRQLPEEGLKFMVYLQKENIIDESGMPKERFSAEFPKEGPSILRIQQVVRGDSAAYFCASSRSGDLNTEAFFGQGTRLTVV.

This clone appeared a single time. The rearrangement joins TRBV28 to TRBJ2-5; TRBD1 matches at 11 bases. The V gene's germline CDR1 is MDHEN and CDR2 SYDVKM. Losses at the gene ends were 6 bases for V and 2 bases for J; bases not matched to a gene: 2. The CDR3 totals 14 residues. The CDR3 nucleotides are TGTGCCAGCAGAAGGGACAGGGGGCAAGAGACCCAGTACTTC. Translation gives CASRRDRGQETQYF. Using reference TRBV28 and TRBJ2-5 for the parts outside the CDR3, the full variable domain is DVKVTQSSRYLVKRTGEKVFLECVQDMDHENMFWYRQDPGLGLRLIYFSYDVKMKEKGDIPEGYSVSREKKERFSLILESASTNQTSMYLCASRRDRGQETQYFGPGTRLLVL.